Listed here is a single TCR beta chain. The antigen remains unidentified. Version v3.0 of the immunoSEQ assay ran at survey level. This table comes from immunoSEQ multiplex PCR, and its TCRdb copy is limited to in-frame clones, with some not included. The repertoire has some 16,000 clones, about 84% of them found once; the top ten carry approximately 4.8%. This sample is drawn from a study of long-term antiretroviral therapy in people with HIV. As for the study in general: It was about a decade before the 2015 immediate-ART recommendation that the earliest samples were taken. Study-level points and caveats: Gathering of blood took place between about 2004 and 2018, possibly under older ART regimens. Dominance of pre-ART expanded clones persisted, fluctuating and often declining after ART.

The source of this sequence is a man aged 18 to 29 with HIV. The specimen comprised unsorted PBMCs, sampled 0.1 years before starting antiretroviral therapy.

The CDR3 DNA reads as TGTGCCAGCAGCCAAGAGCAAAGAGGGGGGCCGGGGCGCCCTCAAGAGACCCAGTACTTC. Translating it yields CASSQEQRGGPGRPQETQYF. This rearrangement joins TRBV14 to TRBJ2-5, with D perhaps given as TRBD1 or TRBD2 (6 bases each). The germline CDR1 and CDR2 sequences are SGHDN and FVKESK. V lost 0 bases to trimming and J lost 2 bases, with 25 bases between them. CDR3 size: 20 residues.